Presented here are 21 T cell receptor beta chains from one specimen sequenced in a study of blood T cell repertoires in COVID-19 (dated by TCRdb to the early 2020s). Receptor amplification or capture employed the immunoSEQ multiplex PCR assay. In its TCRdb copy, this immuneACCESS table keeps in-frame sequences only and misses some clones. Where compared with another copy, unresolved V genes explain less than half of these, and the others have no known cause. Recorded for this sample are some 97,000 clones; more than 85% of them occurred a single time. The biggest ten clones account for over 7% of the sample. The sequenced sample consisted of peripheral blood. The receptors were sampled from a man aged 25 to 40 in a cohort sampled during active COVID-19.

V is TRBV5-4 and J is TRBJ1-6; tentatively, D is TRBD1 (6 bases). V was trimmed by 0 bases and J by 11 bases, leaving 12 bases between them. The CDR3 is made up of 14 amino acids. Germline values: CDR1 SGHNT, CDR2 YYREEE (reference sequence). The DNA of the CDR3 is TGTGCCAGCAGCTTGGACAGGGACACACCACCCCTCCACTTT. It translates to CASSLDRDTPPLHF.

The chain has TRBV6-6 and TRBJ2-1, with a possible D match to TRBD2 (6 bases). V was clipped by 0 bases and J by 10 bases, with 13 bases between them. This CDR3 comprises 14 residues. Germline V CDR1 and CDR2: MNHNY, SVGAGI (reference sequence). The CDR3 DNA follows: TGTGCCAGCAGTTACTCGTCCCCCGGGGGAGAGCAGTTCTTC. Protein: CASSYSSPGGEQFF.

V usage is TRBV5-1 and J usage is TRBJ2-3; 7 bases map to TRBD1. This CDR3 region has 15 residues. CDR1 and CDR2 from the germline V gene are SGHRS and YFSETQ. Losses at the gene ends were 2 bases for V and 0 bases for J; bases not matched to a gene: 3. CDR3 residues: CASSFWDRSTDTQYF. In nucleotides, the CDR3 is TGCGCCAGCAGCTTCTGGGACAGAAGCACAGATACGCAGTATTTT.

The rearrangement uses TRBV7-3 and TRBJ2-1, with TRBD2 as a possible D gene (5 bases). Germline-derived CDR1 and CDR2 are SGHTA and FQGTGA. Trimming removed 5 bases at V and 6 bases at J, with 20 bases between. The CDR3 has 16 residues. The DNA of the CDR3 is TGTGCCAGCAGCCAAGGCTCGGCAGCGGCATTCAATGAGCAGTTCTTC. Residues: CASSQGSAAAFNEQFF.

The chain uses TRBV30 and TRBJ1-4; 7 bases are a match to TRBD1. J gave up 7 bases and V 1 base, and 3 bases lay outside the gene matches. Germline CDR1 and CDR2: GTSNPN and SVGIG (reference sequence). The length of the CDR3 is 13 residues. The CDR3 protein is CAWSGPGGEKLFF. The CDR3 region has the DNA TGTGCCTGGAGTGGGCCAGGGGGTGAAAAACTGTTTTTT.

J is TRBJ1-2 and V is TRBV3-1 (or the pseudogene TRBV3-2); no reliable D call. V lost 3 bases and J 5 bases, leaving 13 bases between the germline ends. Looked up from germline, CDR1 is LGHDT and CDR2 is YNNKEL (reference sequence). The CDR3 loop spans 14 amino acids. The CDR3 loop reads CASSHEAGFYGYTF. The CDR3 nucleotides read TGTGCCAGCAGCCACGAGGCGGGATTTTATGGCTACACCTTC.

V usage is TRBV6-5 and J usage is TRBJ1-6, with 7 positions matching TRBD1. CDR3 size: 14 residues. Germline values: CDR1 MNHEY, CDR2 SVGAGI. The V and J ends lost 6 bases and 4 bases, in that order; junction bases with no gene match: 3. CDR3 nucleotides: TGTGCCAGCAGGCAGGGGGATTATAATTCACCCCTCCACTTT. Residues: CASRQGDYNSPLHF.

J is TRBJ2-3 and V is TRBV18; the D gene is possibly TRBD1 (6 bases). The V end was cut by 6 bases, the J end by 4 bases, with 20 bases between. Germline CDR1 and CDR2: KGHSH and LQKENI. This CDR3 contains 16 residues. CDR3 region: CASSQAGGQPADTQYF. The CDR3 bases are TGTGCCAGCTCGCAGGCCGGTGGACAGCCCGCAGATACGCAGTATTTT.

The chain is built from TRBV7-2 and TRBJ2-6; D not certain. V was trimmed by 6 bases and J by 1 base, leaving 10 bases between them. Germline V gene data show CDR1 as SGHTA and CDR2 as FQGNSA. The CDR3 covers 15 residues. CDR3 amino acids: CASRTPRSGANVLTF. The CDR3 DNA sequence: TGTGCCAGCAGGACACCCCGATCTGGGGCCAACGTCCTGACTTTC.

The V gene is TRBV5-1, the J gene TRBJ2-1, with TRBD2 identical over 7 bases. This CDR3 is built from 16 residues. V shed 4 bases and J 1 base; nucleotides not matched to a gene: 8. Germline values: CDR1 SGHRS, CDR2 YFSETQ. This chain's CDR3 is CASSGGGAYSYNEQFF. DNA of the CDR3: TGCGCCAGCAGCGGGGGAGGGGCGTATTCCTACAATGAGCAGTTCTTC.

This clone has a count of ten or more. V gene TRBV5-4 combines with J gene TRBJ2-7, with a tentative D call TRBD2 (6 bases). The CDR3 consists of 13 residues. Germline CDR1 reads SGHNT; CDR2 reads YYREEE (reference sequence). Trimming took 2 bases from V and 1 from J, leaving 7 bases between them. CDR3 in amino acids: CASSFGTSYEQYF. CDR3 DNA: TGTGCCAGCAGCTTCGGGACTTCCTACGAGCAGTACTTC.

The chain employs TRBV9 and TRBJ1-5, with 8 bases fitting TRBD1. The CDR3 consists of 15 residues. The trim removed 3 bases at V and 3 bases at J, leaving 5 bases unmatched. CDR1 SGDLS and CDR2 YYNGEE come from the germline V gene. The CDR3: CASSATGALNQPQHF. The CDR3 DNA follows: TGTGCCAGCAGCGCGACAGGGGCGCTCAATCAGCCCCAGCATTTT. Filled out from reference TRBV9 and TRBJ1-5, the complete variable domain reads DSGVTQTPKHLITATGQRVTLRCSPRSGDLSVYWYQQSLDQGLQFLIQYYNGEERAKGNILERFSAQQFPDLHSELNLSSLELGDSALYFCASSATGALNQPQHFGDGTRLSIL.

V and J are TRBV7-2 and TRBJ2-7, with D maybe TRBD2 (6 bases). V lost 4 bases, J lost 3 bases, and 10 bases lay in between. This CDR3 comprises 13 residues. Germline CDR1 reads SGHTA; CDR2 reads FQGNSA. The CDR3 DNA is TGTGCCAGCAGCTATGCGGGAAGCTACGAGCAGTACTTC. Its translation is CASSYAGSYEQYF.

The chain carries TRBV24-1 and TRBJ1-5; no reliable D call. The CDR3 length is 14 residues. CDR1 and CDR2 (germline): KGHDR, SFDVKD. Trimming shortened V by 12 bases and J by 0 bases, and 14 bases separated the two germline ends. The CDR3 DNA reads as TGTGCCTCCCAACAGTCAAATAGCAATCAGCCCCAGCATTTT. Translation: CASQQSNSNQPQHF.

This rearrangement joins TRBV9 to TRBJ1-4, with 7 bases matching TRBD1. V dropped 0 bases and J dropped 3; count of bases not matched to a gene: 2. Looked up from germline, CDR1 is SGDLS and CDR2 is YYNGEE. The CDR3 consists of 15 residues. DNA for the CDR3: TGTGCCAGCAGCGTAGGGGACAGTCCTAATGAAAAACTGTTTTTT. This codes for CASSVGDSPNEKLFF.

The V and J genes are TRBV10-1 and TRBJ2-2; TRBD2 aligns across 10 bases. The CDR3 extends over 14 amino acids. Germline V gives CDR1 WNHNN, CDR2 SYGVQD (reference sequence). Trimming cost V 5 bases and J 4 bases; bases outside gene matches: 1. The CDR3 nucleotides read TGCGCCAGCAGTAGCGGGGGGGTCACCGGGGAGCTGTTTTTT. Its protein product is CASSSGGVTGELFF.

The V gene is TRBV6-5, the J gene TRBJ2-7; 7 nucleotides line up with TRBD1. The germline CDR1 and CDR2 sequences are MNHEY and SVGAGI. The V segment lost 5 bases and the J segment 3 bases; nucleotides outside the gene matches: 10. There are 15 residues in the CDR3. The CDR3 is CASSPAGTDYYEQYF. The CDR3 nucleotides read TGTGCCAGCAGTCCAGCCGGGACAGATTACTACGAGCAGTACTTC.

V gene TRBV9 combines with J gene TRBJ1-2; possibly TRBD1 for D (6 bases). The ends were cut back, 3 bases at V and 0 bases at J, with 12 bases in the middle. CDR3 length: 15 amino acids. In germline, CDR1 is SGDLS, CDR2 YYNGEE. CDR3 DNA sequence: TGTGCCAGCAGCGGCTCCGGGACAACTAACTATGGCTACACCTTC. This encodes CASSGSGTTNYGYTF.

This sequence joins TRBV19 and TRBJ2-3, with D maybe TRBD1 (6 bases). This CDR3 is 16 amino acids long. Trimming left V 4 bases short and J 6 bases short, with 20 bases between. Germline values: CDR1 LNHDA, CDR2 SQIVND (reference sequence). The CDR3, as DNA: TGTGCCAGTAGTAGACGACAGGCCCCAAGGGTGGATACGCAGTATTTT. This sequence encodes CASSRRQAPRVDTQYF.

In this sample, this clone turned up a few times. The chain recombines TRBV6-6 with TRBJ1-2; the D gene is possibly TRBD1 (5 bases). CDR3 size: 15 residues. The V gene lost 1 base and the J gene lost 6 bases, with 15 bases spanning the gap. Germline V gives CDR1 MNHNY, CDR2 SVGAGI (reference sequence). Here the CDR3 reads CASSYLVDSGDGYTF. Here the CDR3 DNA reads TGTGCCAGCAGTTACTTGGTAGACAGCGGGGATGGCTACACCTTC.

The V and J genes are TRBV3-1 (or the pseudogene TRBV3-2) and TRBJ1-3; D remains ambiguous. The CDR3 is 15 residues long. Germline CDR1 is LGHDT and CDR2 is YNNKEL (reference sequence). Between the trimmed V and J ends, which lost 0 bases and 2 bases, there was a span of 8 bases. CDR3 sequence reads: CASSQDITPGNTIYF. The CDR3 DNA reads as TGTGCCAGCAGCCAAGACATCACACCTGGAAACACCATATATTTT.